This T cell receptor (beta chain) was identified during a study of T cells in Graves' hyperthyroidism and ophthalmopathy. Amplification of TCR beta CDR3 regions was performed using RNA transcripts as template. Primed by the HTBI set, a first-round RT-PCR was run on the TCR CDR3. TCRdb reprocessed the multiplex PCR reads via MiXCR and lists one record per CDR3 protein. Of about 380,000 distinct CDR3 sequences in the sample, less than 20% were seen once. The sample holds many counts of this clonotype. The antigen is unknown. V lost 6 bases and J 0 bases, leaving 11 bases between the germline ends. Germline V gene sequence: CDR1 DFQATT, CDR2 SNEGSKA (reference sequence). The CDR3 is 13 residues long. Findings and limits, study-wide: Onset of ophthalmopathy came a median around 7.1 months after the model predicted it. Among thyroid clonotypes expanded above 0.001, most also appeared in blood.

Enrolled ophthalmopathy patients presented with a Clinical Activity Score of at least 3, a NOSPECS grade of at least 4, and disease duration under 3 months. Cells are PBMCs isolated from over 7.5 ml of fresh blood. This chain uses TRBV20-1 with TRBJ1-2; no clear D. The sample consisted of blood. This clonotype originated in a man between 18 and 35 years old with Graves' ophthalmopathy. CDR3 sequence reads: CSAAGGTNYGYTF. The CDR3, as DNA: TGCAGTGCCGCTGGAGGGACTAACTATGGCTACACCTTC.